The 20 T cell receptor beta chains reported below all come from one sample, sequenced in a study of CD8 T cells in ankylosing spondylitis. TCRdb re-analysed the 5' RACE reads in MiXCR, keeping a single row per CDR3 protein. Of 200,000 to 250,000 distinct CDR3 sequences listed, 8% to 11% are singletons. Sequencing used blood, either unsorted or a sorted T cell fraction (not recorded which). Receptor source: a male donor with ankylosing spondylitis or in good health (not recorded which).

The chain recombines TRBV4-1 with TRBJ2-7, with D hard to call. The CDR3 is 13 amino acids. The V and J ends lost 8 bases and 2 bases respectively, with 13 bases between them. Germline loops: CDR1 MGHRA, CDR2 YSYEKL. The CDR3 DNA follows: TGCGCCAGCGGGTCTGGCGTCCCCTACGAGCAGTACTTC. Translating gives CASGSGVPYEQYF.

This clonotype was counted ten times or more. The CDR3 loop is CASRRQGGTDTQYF. The DNA for the CDR3 is TGTGCCAGCAGAAGGCAGGGCGGTACAGATACGCAGTATTTT. V is TRBV27 and J is TRBJ2-3, with TRBD1 as a possible D gene (5 bases). Trimming removed 6 bases from V and 3 bases from J, with 13 bases in between. The CDR3 length is 14 residues. Germline CDR1 MNHEY, CDR2 SMNVEV (reference sequence).

This clonotype was counted at least ten times. The genes are TRBV5-1 and TRBJ2-3; D remains ambiguous. This CDR3 has 16 residues. Between the trimmed V and J ends, which lost 0 bases and 1 base, there was a span of 12 bases. The germline CDR1 and CDR2 sequences are SGHRS and YFSETQ. The CDR3 spells CASSLGSGRGTDTQYF. DNA for the CDR3: TGCGCCAGCAGCTTGGGTTCAGGTAGAGGCACAGATACGCAGTATTTT.

Ten or more counts support this clonotype. CDR3 in amino acids: CSAREPGQGRKDGYTF. The CDR3, as DNA: TGCAGTGCTAGGGAGCCTGGACAGGGGAGGAAAGATGGCTACACCTTC. The chain joins TRBV20-1 to TRBJ1-2; 9 nucleotides line up with TRBD1. J gave up 6 bases and V 3 bases, and 14 bases lay outside the gene matches. In germline, CDR1 is DFQATT, CDR2 SNEGSKA (reference sequence). The CDR3 sequence is 16 residues long.

This clonotype was counted at least ten times. This chain links TRBV11-1 with TRBJ1-1; 7 bases map to TRBD1. CDR3 size: 18 residues. Per the germline V gene, CDR1 is SGHAT and CDR2 is FQDESV (reference sequence). The ends lost 3 bases at V and 0 bases at J; junction bases unmatched: 13. The CDR3 bases are TGTGCCAGCAGCTTGACGCCGGGACAGACTCCTATGAACACTGAAGCTTTCTTT. This sequence encodes CASSLTPGQTPMNTEAFF.

About this clonotype itself: At one end the junction does not follow the germline gene, possibly because of a read error. V usage is TRBV10-1 and J usage is TRBJ2-7, with no clear D. Looked up from germline, CDR1 is WNHNN and CDR2 is SYGVQD (reference sequence). There are 16 residues in the CDR3. The CDR3: CASSPRTDRSSHEQYF. The CDR3 DNA reads as TGCGCCAGCAGTCCTAGAACAGATCGATCCTCCCACGAGCAGTACTTC.

This clonotype was counted a few times. The chain is built from TRBV3-1 and TRBJ2-7; 10 bases are shared with TRBD2. After removal of 4 bases from V and 1 base from J, the junction contained 10 bases not matched to a gene. CDR3 length: 17 amino acids. CDR1 and CDR2 (germline): LGHDT, YNNKEL (reference sequence). CDR3 loop: CASSPLRSSGRSYEQYF. CDR3 coding DNA: TGTGCCAGCAGCCCTCTACGTAGTAGCGGGAGGTCCTACGAGCAGTACTTC.

This clonotype appeared many times. The V and J genes are TRBV5-1 and TRBJ2-7; TRBD1 matches 12 bases. Looked up from germline, CDR1 is SGHRS and CDR2 is YFSETQ. The length of the CDR3 is 15 residues. V gave up 3 bases and J gave up 1 base; unmatched junction bases: 2. CDR3 DNA: TGCGCCAGCAGCTGGGGACAGGGGGCATCCTACGAGCAGTACTTC. This sequence encodes CASSWGQGASYEQYF.

This clonotype was recorded at least ten times. The chain recombines TRBV5-1 with TRBJ2-2; 8 bases fit TRBD1. CDR1 is SGHRS, CDR2 YFSETQ, per germline. With V trimmed by 4 bases and J by 5 bases, 4 bases remained unmatched. The CDR3 runs to 14 residues. CDR3 nucleotide sequence: TGCGCCAGCAGCCCTCAGGGGGCAACCGGGGAGCTGTTTTTT. Protein: CASSPQGATGELFF.

At least ten counts were recorded for this clonotype. This chain connects TRBV15 to TRBJ1-1; possibly TRBD1 for D (6 bases). Trimming removed 1 base from V and 3 bases from J, with 12 bases in between. CDR1 is LNHNV, CDR2 YYDKDF, per germline (reference sequence). This CDR3 is built from 15 residues. The CDR3 sequence: CATSRALGGYTEAFF. In nucleotides, the CDR3 is TGTGCCACCAGCAGAGCCTTAGGGGGGTACACTGAAGCTTTCTTT. The full variable domain, with the rest looked up from reference TRBV15 and TRBJ1-1, is DAMVIQNPRYQVTQFGKPVTLSCSQTLNHNVMYWYQQKSSQAPKLLFHYYDKDFNNEADTPDNFQSRRPNTSFCFLDIRSPGLGDTAMYLCATSRALGGYTEAFFGQGTRLTVV.

This clonotype came up many times. The chain combines TRBV7-2 with TRBJ2-1; D call uncertain. CDR3 length: 13 residues. Germline loops: CDR1 SGHTA, CDR2 FQGNSA. The V gene lost 3 bases and the J gene lost 7 bases, with 10 bases spanning the gap. The CDR3 reads CASSLSSGNEQFF. The CDR3 DNA follows: TGTGCCAGCAGCTTGTCTTCCGGGAATGAGCAGTTCTTC.

This clonotype was detected only a few times. The chain carries TRBV5-1 and TRBJ2-2; 7 bases are a match to TRBD2. The CDR3 covers 16 residues. V shed 2 bases, J shed 3 bases, and the junction held 7 bases outside the gene matches. The germline V gene encodes CDR1 SGHRS and CDR2 YFSETQ. The CDR3 reads CASSFVSSGYTGELFF. In DNA, the CDR3 is TGCGCCAGCAGCTTTGTGTCTAGCGGTTACACCGGGGAGCTGTTTTTT.

The rearrangement joins TRBV7-6 to TRBJ2-6; tentatively, D is TRBD1 (6 bases). The CDR3 loop spans 19 amino acids. CDR1 SGHVS and CDR2 FNYEAQ come from the germline V gene. V lost 5 bases to trimming and J lost 0 bases, with 20 bases between them. CDR3 sequence: CASSRSPVQGSSGANVLTF. The CDR3 bases are TGTGCCAGCAGCAGAAGCCCCGTTCAGGGGTCCTCTGGGGCCAACGTCCTGACTTTC. The full variable domain, with the rest looked up from reference TRBV7-6 and TRBJ2-6, is GAGVSQSPRYKVTKRGQDVALRCDPISGHVSLYWYRQALGQGPEFLTYFNYEAQQDKSGLPNDRFSAERPEGSISTLTIQRTEQRDSAMYRCASSRSPVQGSSGANVLTFGAGSRLTVL.

The sample holds a few counts of this clonotype. The V gene is TRBV12-5, the J gene TRBJ2-1, with TRBD1 identical over 12 bases. The V gene's germline CDR1 is LGHNT and CDR2 FRNRAP. The trim removed 5 bases at V and 8 bases at J, leaving 7 bases unmatched. This CDR3 is 15 amino acids long. The CDR3 region is CASGLGTGGEDEQFF. The CDR3 DNA sequence: TGTGCTAGTGGTCTCGGGACAGGGGGCGAGGATGAGCAGTTCTTC.

This sequence joins TRBV10-3 and TRBJ1-1; 7 bases are a match to TRBD1. The CDR3 consists of 14 residues. V was clipped by 8 bases and J by 1 base; unmatched bases: 7. CDR1 and CDR2 from the germline V gene are ENHRY and SYGVKD. The chain's CDR3 is CAIGRTGGNTEAFF. The CDR3, as DNA: TGTGCCATCGGGAGGACAGGAGGGAACACTGAAGCTTTCTTT.

The sample holds a few counts of this clonotype. The CDR3 coding sequence is TGTGCCAGCACCCCAAGGGGCCAGGGGGTCACTGAAGCTTTCTTT. It codes for CASTPRGQGVTEAFF. This chain uses TRBV28 with TRBJ1-1; 7 bases map to TRBD1. CDR1 is MDHEN, CDR2 SYDVKM, per germline. The CDR3 extends over 15 amino acids. V was pared by 7 bases and J by 4 bases, with 12 bases of the junction left unmatched.

In this sample, this clonotype turned up many times. The chain joins TRBV27 to TRBJ2-7; tentatively, D is TRBD2 (5 bases). The germline V gene encodes CDR1 MNHEY and CDR2 SMNVEV (reference sequence). This CDR3 comprises 14 residues. V shed 4 bases and J shed 0 bases, with 10 bases lying between them. DNA for the CDR3: TGTGCCAGCAGTTCTGGACTCCTCTCCTACGAGCAGTACTTC. It is translated as CASSSGLLSYEQYF.

This clonotype was observed many times. The chain employs TRBV5-1 and TRBJ2-7; 7 bases agree with TRBD1. The CDR3 consists of 14 residues. Trimming took 7 bases from V and 0 from J; bases not matched to a gene: 7. CDR1 is SGHRS, CDR2 YFSETQ, per germline. The CDR3: CASGSGQTSYEQYF. CDR3 nucleotide sequence: TGCGCCAGCGGTTCGGGACAGACCTCCTACGAGCAGTACTTC.

This clonotype was seen ten or more times. This chain links TRBV4-2 with TRBJ2-1; the match to TRBD2 covers 10 bases. V trimming: 2 bases; J trimming: 7 bases; junction bases outside the gene matches: 8. This CDR3 contains 16 residues. Germline V gene data show CDR1 as LGHNA and CDR2 as YNFKEQ. CDR3 bases: TGTGCCAGCAGCCAACCCCTAGCGGGAGTTTCAAATGAGCAGTTCTTC. It codes for CASSQPLAGVSNEQFF.

This clonotype showed up many times. The gene calls are TRBV20-1 and TRBJ2-1; 11 bases are shared with TRBD2. From germline, CDR1 is DFQATT and CDR2 SNEGSKA (reference sequence). CDR3 size: 14 residues. With V trimmed by 3 bases and J by 2 bases, 0 bases remained unmatched. CDR3 nucleotide sequence: TGCAGTGCTAGGGGACTAGCGGCCTACAATGAGCAGTTCTTC. Its translation: CSARGLAAYNEQFF.